A single sample is the source of the 17 T cell receptor beta chains below, sequenced in a study of neoadjuvant anti-PD-1 for oral cavity cancer. TCRdb's table, derived via immunoSEQ multiplex PCR, lists solely in-frame clones and lacks some. The data contain about 16,000 clones, about two thirds of them singletons. The sample was PBMCs, taken before nivolumab (anti-PD-1) treatment. The receptors here all came from a person aged 40 to 85 with oral cavity squamous cell carcinoma.

The genes are TRBV2 and TRBJ2-1, with TRBD2 identical over 9 bases. The CDR3 has 14 residues. Germline V gene data show CDR1 as SNHLY and CDR2 as FYNNEI. V was pared by 4 bases and J by 10 bases, with 8 bases of the junction left unmatched. Written as DNA, the CDR3 is TGTGCCAGCAGTGCTTTAGCGGGAGCGGGGGAGCAGTTCTTC. Protein: CASSALAGAGEQFF.

The count of this clone is one. The CDR3 here is CASRYSDRAGANVLTF. Written as DNA, the CDR3 is TGTGCCAGCAGGTATAGCGACAGGGCAGGGGCCAACGTCCTGACTTTC. The V gene is TRBV27, the J gene TRBJ2-6; 7 bases map to TRBD1. V shed 6 bases, J shed 4 bases, and the junction held 9 bases outside the gene matches. This CDR3 contains 16 residues. From germline, CDR1 is MNHEY and CDR2 SMNVEV (reference sequence).

The chain links TRBV9 to TRBJ2-7, with TRBD1 matching 9 bases. Germline V CDR1 and CDR2: SGDLS, YYNGEE. Trimming took 0 bases from V and 9 from J; bases not matched to a gene: 10. CDR3 size: 15 residues. CDR3 in DNA: TGTGCCAGCAGCGTAGGCCCGGACAGGGGCCCCCCGCAGTACTTC. Encoded protein: CASSVGPDRGPPQYF.

There are a few counts of this clone. The chain uses TRBV6-1 and TRBJ1-2; D may be TRBD1 (5 bases). Between the trimmed V and J ends, which lost 7 bases and 4 bases, there was a span of 16 bases. Germline lookup yields CDR1 MNHNS and CDR2 SASEGT. There are 14 residues in the CDR3. In DNA, the CDR3 is TGTGCCAGCACCCTAAGGGGCGGATCCTATGGCTACACCTTC. Amino acid sequence: CASTLRGGSYGYTF.

The chain employs TRBV6-6 and TRBJ2-2, with TRBD1 identical over 7 bases. Trimming at V came to 8 bases and at J to 0 bases, leaving 6 bases not matched to a gene. The CDR3 extends over 15 amino acids. Germline V gives CDR1 MNHNY, CDR2 SVGAGI (reference sequence). In DNA form, the CDR3 reads TGTGCCAGCGGGTCCGGGACAGCGAACACCGGGGAGCTGTTTTTT. Translating it yields CASGSGTANTGELFF.

The V and J genes are TRBV6-1 and TRBJ2-5, with D perhaps TRBD2 (7 bases). Germline-derived CDR1 and CDR2 are MNHNS and SASEGT. Trimming removed 7 bases at V and 5 bases at J, with 14 bases between. The CDR3 runs to 13 residues. CDR3 nucleotide sequence: TGTGCCAGCAACGGGGGGCGCAGGGAGACCCAGTACTTC. It is translated as CASNGGRRETQYF.

The chain recombines TRBV5-1 with TRBJ2-7; 8 nucleotides agree with TRBD1. CDR1 and CDR2 from the germline V gene are SGHRS and YFSETQ. Losses at the gene ends were 7 bases for V and 5 bases for J; bases not matched to a gene: 8. The CDR3 is 13 residues long. CDR3 DNA sequence: TGCGCCAGCCGATTAGGACAGGGAAACGAGCAGTACTTC. As protein: CASRLGQGNEQYF.

The V call is TRBV19, the J call TRBJ2-7, with 7 bases fitting TRBD1. Germline trimming cut 8 bases from V and 2 bases from J; bases unmatched to any gene: 6. Per germline, CDR1 LNHDA and CDR2 SQIVND (reference sequence). This CDR3 spans 13 amino acids. The CDR3: CASGSTGTYEQYF. In DNA, the CDR3 is TGTGCCAGTGGGTCGACAGGGACCTACGAGCAGTACTTC.

This chain uses TRBV6-6 with TRBJ2-1; D is uncertain. CDR3 length equals 12 residues. The ends were cut back, 0 bases at V and 6 bases at J, with 3 bases in the middle. Germline lookup yields CDR1 MNHNY and CDR2 SVGAGI (reference sequence). The CDR3 DNA follows: TGTGCCAGCAGTTACTCGTCCAATGAGCAGTTCTTC. It translates to CASSYSSNEQFF.

The chain has TRBV15 and TRBJ2-3; no firm D call. Germline CDR1 is LNHNV and CDR2 is YYDKDF (reference sequence). The V and J ends lost 5 bases and 2 bases respectively, with 17 bases between them. This CDR3 spans 16 amino acids. The CDR3 protein is CATSLSGAISTDTQYF. CDR3 sequence (DNA): TGTGCCACCAGCCTCTCGGGCGCGATCTCCACAGATACGCAGTATTTT.

The rearrangement uses TRBV19 and TRBJ2-3, with D perhaps TRBD1 (5 bases). CDR1 LNHDA and CDR2 SQIVND come from the germline V gene (reference sequence). V lost 5 bases to trimming and J lost 0 bases, with 6 bases between them. The CDR3 spans 13 residues. As DNA, the CDR3 is TGTGCCAGTAGTTGGGGCAGCACAGATACGCAGTATTTT. Translation gives CASSWGSTDTQYF.

V is TRBV30 and J is TRBJ1-1, with a weak D call TRBD1 (5 bases). The germline V gene has CDR1 GTSNPN and CDR2 SVGIG (reference sequence). V was shortened by 7 bases and J by 0 bases, with 12 bases between the two germline ends. There are 13 residues in the CDR3. This CDR3 reads CASNRILNTEAFF. The CDR3 DNA follows: TGTGCCTCCAACAGGATCTTGAACACTGAAGCTTTCTTT.

The J gene is TRBJ1-2, the V gene TRBV6-5; TRBD1 matches 7 bases. V lost 2 bases to trimming and J lost 3 bases; unmatched junction nucleotides: 0. The CDR3 totals 13 residues. Germline V gene lookup returns CDR1 MNHEY and CDR2 SVGAGI. CDR3 in DNA: TGTGCCAGCAGTTACGGGACAGACTATGGCTACACCTTC. It yields the protein CASSYGTDYGYTF.

The chain uses TRBV30 and TRBJ2-5; 7 nucleotides align to TRBD2. The germline V gene has CDR1 GTSNPN and CDR2 SVGIG (reference sequence). The trim removed 5 bases at V and 2 bases at J, leaving 11 bases unmatched. The CDR3 runs 15 residues. CDR3 sequence (DNA): TGTGCCTGGGCCACGGGACTACCGCGTCAAGAGACCCAGTACTTC. Residues: CAWATGLPRQETQYF.

J is TRBJ2-1 and V is TRBV7-9; 9 nucleotides agree with TRBD1. Per the germline V gene, CDR1 is SEHNR and CDR2 is FQNEAQ (reference sequence). CDR3 size: 15 residues. V gave up 1 base and J gave up 3 bases; unmatched junction bases: 1. CDR3 region: CASSLGGQGYNEQFF. The DNA of the CDR3 is TGTGCCAGCAGCTTAGGGGGACAGGGCTACAATGAGCAGTTCTTC.

The chain carries TRBV30 and TRBJ1-2; D possibly corresponds to TRBD1 (5 bases). The CDR3 has 12 residues. Trimming removed 3 bases at V and 7 bases at J, with 12 bases between. Germline V gives CDR1 GTSNPN, CDR2 SVGIG (reference sequence). This CDR3 is CAWRGAWGGYTF. The CDR3 DNA follows: TGTGCCTGGAGAGGGGCGTGGGGTGGCTACACCTTC.

This chain links TRBV10-3 with TRBJ2-2; 9 positions match TRBD2. Losses at the gene ends were 4 bases for V and 5 bases for J; bases not matched to a gene: 14. Germline V CDR1 and CDR2: ENHRY, SYGVKD. The length of the CDR3 is 18 residues. CDR3 nucleotide sequence: TGTGCCATCAGTGCCCTGGGTAGCGGGAGAGGTAATACCGGGGAGCTGTTTTTT. Translating it yields CAISALGSGRGNTGELFF.